This T cell receptor beta chain is drawn from a study of T cell repertoires in cytomegalovirus infection. A few counts support this clonotype. The antigen remains undetermined. TCRdb itself ran the reads through MiXCR, one entry per CDR3 protein. The profile shows around 800,000 distinct CDR3 sequences, about 33% of them singletons. Trimming removed 7 bases at V and 5 bases at J, with 8 bases between. The CDR3 loop spans 11 amino acids. Germline assignment: CDR1 SNHLY and CDR2 FYNNEI. Specimen: cultured CD8+ T cells from PBMCs, collected from culture after CMV antigen stimulation. The receptor was isolated from a human donor in good health (CMV status not recorded). Some clones in this sample may be carry-over from other donors' samples. The chain is built from TRBV2 and TRBJ1-1; no firm D call. The CDR3 region is CASKTRTEAFF. CDR3 sequence (DNA): TGTGCCAGCAAGACGAGGACTGAAGCTTTCTTT.